Below are 29 T cell receptor beta chains sequenced from a single sample in a study of lymphopenia after photon versus proton radiotherapy. The table came from immunoSEQ multiplex PCR; TCRdb's copy has only in-frame clones and leaves some out. The sample lists 30,000 to 35,000 clones, about 91% seen once, with approximately 7% in the top ten. This sample comprised peripheral blood, obtained from a patient treated with proton-based radiotherapy. The source is a woman aged 70-85 years with pancreatic cancer. Some clones in this sample may be carry-over from other donors' samples.

The chain has TRBV19 and TRBJ2-7; D uncertain. CDR3 length: 14 amino acids. Germline CDR1 reads LNHDA; CDR2 reads SQIVND (reference sequence). V shed 2 bases and J shed 5 bases, with 13 bases lying between them. The CDR3 nucleotides are TGTGCCAGTAGTATATATCCCGACGCAGACGAGCAGTACTTC. Residues: CASSIYPDADEQYF.

V gene TRBV7-9 combines with J gene TRBJ2-1; unclear D gene. Trimming removed 1 base at V and 2 bases at J, with 12 bases between. Germline CDR1 and CDR2: SEHNR and FQNEAQ (reference sequence). CDR3 size: 16 residues. CDR3 nucleotides: TGTGCCAGCAGCTTAGGAGGAGCCTACCCCTACAATGAGCAGTTCTTC. Protein product: CASSLGGAYPYNEQFF.

This clone was seen just once. The chain employs TRBV18 and TRBJ2-7, with TRBD1 matching over 8 bases. The CDR3 has 14 residues. CDR1 is KGHSH and CDR2 is LQKENI in the germline V gene. The V gene end was trimmed by 1 base and the J gene end by 3 bases; junction bases not matched to a gene: 2. DNA for the CDR3: TGTGCCAGCTCACCACGGACAGGGAACTACGAGCAGTACTTC. Translation: CASSPRTGNYEQYF.

V is TRBV27 and J is TRBJ2-5, with D tentatively TRBD1 (5 bases). Per germline, CDR1 MNHEY and CDR2 SMNVEV (reference sequence). V was shortened by 6 bases and J by 4 bases, with 21 bases between the two germline ends. The CDR3 runs to 16 residues. CDR3 nucleotides: TGTGCCAGCAGCCCTCCGTGGGGCTCTCCTTCAGAGACCCAGTACTTC. It encodes CASSPPWGSPSETQYF.

The chain combines TRBV19 with TRBJ2-1; tentative D call: TRBD2 (5 bases). V shed 4 bases and J shed 0 bases, with 13 bases lying between them. CDR1 and CDR2 from the germline V gene are LNHDA and SQIVND (reference sequence). The CDR3 has 16 amino acids. CDR3 nucleotides: TGTGCCAGTAGTAGTTATCCGGGGAGCTCCTACAATGAGCAGTTCTTC. Its translation: CASSSYPGSSYNEQFF.

The table lists this clone with a count of one. The chain carries TRBV6-1 and TRBJ1-4, with D possibly matching TRBD1 (5 bases). CDR1 is MNHNS, CDR2 SASEGT, per germline. Trimming shortened V by 2 bases and J by 0 bases, and 13 bases separated the two germline ends. The CDR3 totals 17 residues. Written as DNA, the CDR3 is TGTGCCAGCAGTGAATGGGGGAGAACTGCAACTAATGAAAAACTGTTTTTT. As protein: CASSEWGRTATNEKLFF.

The rearrangement uses TRBV9 and TRBJ1-5; 7 bases are a match to TRBD1. There are 15 residues in the CDR3. Germline V gene lookup returns CDR1 SGDLS and CDR2 YYNGEE. Unmatched junction bases numbered 7, after V lost 0 bases and J lost 7 bases. The CDR3 DNA reads as TGTGCCAGCAGCGTAGGACAGGGTTTCGGCCAGCCCCAGCATTTT. Translating gives CASSVGQGFGQPQHF. Looking up the rest from reference TRBV9 and TRBJ1-5 gives the full variable domain: DSGVTQTPKHLITATGQRVTLRCSPRSGDLSVYWYQQSLDQGLQFLIQYYNGEERAKGNILERFSAQQFPDLHSELNLSSLELGDSALYFCASSVGQGFGQPQHFGDGTRLSIL.

The V call is TRBV29-1, the J call TRBJ2-1; TRBD1 or TRBD2 may be the D gene (7 bases each). The CDR3 contains 12 residues. Trimming took 4 bases from V and 9 from J, leaving 13 bases between them. CDR1 and CDR2 from the germline V gene are SQVTM and ANQGSEA. The chain's CDR3 is CSVGSGGGEQFF. The CDR3 nucleotides are TGCAGCGTTGGATCAGGGGGGGGTGAGCAGTTCTTC.

The CDR3 sequence: CASRNGPGLAFDTQYF. The CDR3 nucleotides read TGTGCCAGCAGAAACGGACCGGGACTAGCGTTTGATACGCAGTATTTT. The chain joins TRBV7-2 to TRBJ2-3; 10 nucleotides match TRBD2. V gave up 6 bases and J gave up 6 bases; unmatched junction bases: 12. Germline V gives CDR1 SGHTA, CDR2 FQGNSA. The CDR3 loop spans 16 amino acids.

The chain recombines TRBV9 with TRBJ1-5; D is uncertain. Germline CDR1 reads SGDLS; CDR2 reads YYNGEE. V was shortened by 4 bases and J by 1 base, with 9 bases between the two germline ends. The CDR3 has 14 amino acids. The CDR3 sequence: CASSPEQSNQPQHF. The DNA of the CDR3 is TGTGCCAGCAGCCCAGAGCAGAGCAATCAGCCCCAGCATTTT.

In its sample, this clone was seen once. V gene TRBV5-5 combines with J gene TRBJ1-5; no firm D call. V lost 3 bases and J 7 bases, leaving 11 bases between the germline ends. CDR3 length: 13 residues. Germline CDR1 and CDR2: SGHKS and YYEKEE (reference sequence). CDR3 sequence reads: CASSSSAAQPQHF. CDR3 coding DNA: TGTGCCAGCAGCTCGTCCGCAGCCCAGCCCCAGCATTTT. The variable domain in full, completed from reference TRBV5-5 and TRBJ1-5, reads DAGVTQSPTHLIKTRGQQVTLRCSPISGHKSVSWYQQVLGQGPQFIFQYYEKEERGRGNFPDRFSARQFPNYSSELNVNALLLGDSALYLCASSSSAAQPQHFGDGTRLSIL.

The V gene is TRBV9, the J gene TRBJ2-1; D may be TRBD2 (6 bases). V shed 2 bases and J shed 0 bases, with 9 bases lying between them. Germline values: CDR1 SGDLS, CDR2 YYNGEE. The CDR3 has 15 residues. The CDR3, as DNA: TGTGCCAGCAGCGTGGGGGAGGCCTCCTACAATGAGCAGTTCTTC. Protein sequence: CASSVGEASYNEQFF. The complete variable domain, with remaining parts taken from reference TRBV9 and TRBJ2-1, reads DSGVTQTPKHLITATGQRVTLRCSPRSGDLSVYWYQQSLDQGLQFLIQYYNGEERAKGNILERFSAQQFPDLHSELNLSSLELGDSALYFCASSVGEASYNEQFFGPGTRLTVL.

The rearrangement joins TRBV6-1 to TRBJ1-4; no clear D gene. The CDR3 consists of 15 residues. V lost 5 bases and J 14 bases, leaving 24 bases between the germline ends. In germline, CDR1 is MNHNS, CDR2 SASEGT. CDR3 sequence (DNA): TGTGCCAGCAGTCCTCTACCGGGAAGCCAGTATAAGCTGTTTTTT. This gives the protein CASSPLPGSQYKLFF.

V is TRBV29-1 and J is TRBJ2-1, with 8 bases lining up with TRBD1. Losses at the gene ends were 1 base for V and 9 bases for J; bases not matched to a gene: 5. The CDR3 loop spans 13 amino acids. Looked up from germline, CDR1 is SQVTM and CDR2 is ANQGSEA. The CDR3 nucleotides read TGCAGCGTTGAAGGGACAGGGCTCAGTGAGCAGTTCTTC. Translating it yields CSVEGTGLSEQFF.

The chain employs TRBV5-1 and TRBJ1-4, with D perhaps TRBD1 (5 bases). Germline CDR1 and CDR2: SGHRS and YFSETQ. V dropped 0 bases and J dropped 6 bases, with 12 bases sitting between them. The CDR3 loop spans 15 amino acids. As DNA, the CDR3 is TGCGCCAGCAGCTTGGATGGGGGGACTGATGAAAAACTGTTTTTT. Its translation is CASSLDGGTDEKLFF.

The chain combines TRBV9 with TRBJ2-1, with TRBD1 as a possible D gene (5 bases). Germline V CDR1 and CDR2: SGDLS, YYNGEE. This CDR3 region has 15 residues. Deletions cut 0 bases from V and 1 base from J, with 8 bases between. CDR3 region: CASSVVGASYNEQFF. CDR3 DNA sequence: TGTGCCAGCAGCGTAGTAGGGGCTTCCTACAATGAGCAGTTCTTC.

This chain links TRBV2 with TRBJ2-1, with no clear D. The length of the CDR3 is 15 residues. With 2 bases removed from V and 0 bases from J, the gap between germline ends came to 8 bases. Germline V CDR1 and CDR2: SNHLY, FYNNEI. CDR3 sequence (DNA): TGTGCCAGCAGTGAAATGAGAAGCTCCTACAATGAGCAGTTCTTC. Protein: CASSEMRSSYNEQFF.

The rearrangement joins TRBV11-2 to TRBJ1-1; 11 bases line up with TRBD1. V dropped 5 bases and J dropped 3; count of bases not matched to a gene: 5. Germline values: CDR1 SGHAT, CDR2 FQNNGV. The CDR3 spans 15 residues. The CDR3 loop is CASSKRTGGYTEAFF. CDR3 DNA: TGTGCCAGCAGCAAACGGACAGGGGGCTACACTGAAGCTTTCTTT.

The V gene is TRBV30, the J gene TRBJ1-3, with 8 positions matching TRBD1. Germline lookup yields CDR1 GTSNPN and CDR2 SVGIG (reference sequence). CDR3 length equals 13 residues. With 1 base clipped from V and 4 bases from J, the junction kept 0 bases outside the gene matches. CDR3 nucleotide sequence: TGTGCCTGGAGTGGACAGGGGGGAAACACCATATATTTT. This gives the protein CAWSGQGGNTIYF.

Points on this clone: Other DNA variants within this sample encode the same CDR3. This chain uses TRBV5-1 with TRBJ1-2; TRBD1 might be the D (5 bases). CDR1 is SGHRS and CDR2 is YFSETQ in the germline V gene. The V end lost 4 bases, the J end lost 0 bases, and 10 bases lay between the germline ends. This CDR3 comprises 14 residues. CDR3 amino acids: CASSAGTANYGYTF. The DNA of the CDR3 is TGCGCCAGCAGCGCGGGGACTGCTAACTATGGCTACACCTTC.

The genes are TRBV6-1 and TRBJ2-2; 7 nucleotides line up with TRBD2. V dropped 4 bases and J dropped 3; count of bases not matched to a gene: 8. This CDR3 is 16 amino acids long. Germline assignment: CDR1 MNHNS and CDR2 SASEGT. Written as DNA, the CDR3 is TGTGCCAGCAGTGGTTGGGTACGGGGGGACACCGGGGAGCTGTTTTTT. This codes for CASSGWVRGDTGELFF.

This sequence joins TRBV2 and TRBJ2-7, with 9 bases that match TRBD2. The CDR3 contains 16 residues. Trimming at V came to 6 bases and at J to 2 bases, leaving 11 bases not matched to a gene. Germline CDR1 and CDR2: SNHLY and FYNNEI. CDR3: CASSVAGVGRAYEQYF. Here the CDR3 DNA reads TGTGCCAGCAGCGTAGCGGGGGTCGGGAGGGCCTACGAGCAGTACTTC.

CDR3 coding DNA: TGCGCCAGCAGCCAACGGACTAGCGGGAGGTCCTACAATGAGCAGTTCTTC. It encodes CASSQRTSGRSYNEQFF. This sequence joins TRBV4-3 and TRBJ2-1; 14 bases map to TRBD2. The CDR3 is 17 residues long. CDR1 is LGHNA, CDR2 YSLEER, per germline. Trimming at V came to 2 bases and at J to 1 base, leaving 1 base not matched to a gene.

The rearrangement links TRBV7-2 to TRBJ2-1, with 8 bases that match TRBD2. From germline, CDR1 is SGHTA and CDR2 FQGNSA. J was trimmed by 4 bases and V by 3 bases; bases with no gene match: 11. The CDR3 runs 17 residues. The CDR3 bases are TGTGCCAGCAGCTTCATACCGAGCGGGGGAGGTTACAATGAGCAGTTCTTC. It is translated as CASSFIPSGGGYNEQFF.

CDR3 sequence: CASREQGMINTIYF. The CDR3 region has the DNA TGTGCCAGCAGGGAACAGGGTATGATAAACACCATATATTTT. V gene TRBV28 combines with J gene TRBJ1-3, with D maybe TRBD1 (6 bases). This CDR3 is built from 14 residues. Per germline, CDR1 MDHEN and CDR2 SYDVKM. Trimming left V 6 bases short and J 6 bases short, with 15 bases between.

The rearrangement joins TRBV28 to TRBJ2-7, with D possibly being TRBD1 or TRBD2 (6 bases each). The V and J ends lost 7 bases and 4 bases respectively, with 17 bases between them. Germline lookup yields CDR1 MDHEN and CDR2 SYDVKM. The length of the CDR3 is 14 residues. The CDR3 DNA reads as TGTGCCAGCATGTGGGGGGCGGAGGCGTACGAGCAGTACTTC. Translated, it gives CASMWGAEAYEQYF.

This clone was recorded once. CDR3 bases: TGCAGTACAGGAGGGGATGAAAAACTGTTTTTT. It yields the protein CSTGGDEKLFF. This chain joins TRBV20-1 and TRBJ1-4; a possible D gene is TRBD1 (5 bases). With 8 bases removed from V and 6 bases from J, the gap between germline ends came to 10 bases. The CDR3 spans 11 residues. Germline V gives CDR1 DFQATT, CDR2 SNEGSKA (reference sequence).

The rearrangement uses TRBV6-1 and TRBJ1-5; D not resolved. Looked up from germline, CDR1 is MNHNS and CDR2 is SASEGT. V lost 8 bases to trimming and J lost 2 bases, with 13 bases between them. The CDR3 has 14 amino acids. CDR3 sequence reads: CASHPRIGNQPQHF. CDR3 DNA: TGTGCCAGCCACCCGCGAATAGGCAATCAGCCCCAGCATTTT.

This clone has just one count. V and J are TRBV18 and TRBJ1-3; TRBD1 is a possible D gene (5 bases). Germline CDR1 and CDR2: KGHSH and LQKENI. This CDR3 region has 15 residues. V shed 7 bases and J shed 2 bases, with 15 bases lying between them. The chain's CDR3 is CASLTNLGAGNTIYF. DNA for the CDR3: TGTGCCAGCTTAACCAATCTAGGGGCTGGAAACACCATATATTTT. The variable domain in full, completed from reference TRBV18 and TRBJ1-3, reads NAGVMQNPRHLVRRRGQEARLRCSPMKGHSHVYWYRQLPEEGLKFMVYLQKENIIDESGMPKERFSAEFPKEGPSILRIQQVVRGDSAAYFCASLTNLGAGNTIYFGEGSWLTVV.